Shown below are 11 T cell receptor beta chains from a single sample sequenced in a study of OX40 agonist ivuxolimab in advanced cancers. The assay was immunoSEQ multiplex PCR, and TCRdb's table has in-frame clones only and misses some. This sample has 70,000 or so clones, with about 91% found just once. The sequenced sample was CD4+ or CD8+ T cells sorted from blood, obtained in a trial of the OX40 agonist ivuxolimab. Receptors were obtained from an adult with an advanced solid tumor such as melanoma, head and neck, liver or kidney cancer.

The chain recombines TRBV7-2 with TRBJ1-5; D is possibly TRBD1 (5 bases). Trimming pared 2 bases from V and 7 bases from J, leaving 15 bases between. Germline loops: CDR1 SGHTA, CDR2 FQGNSA. The CDR3 length is 15 residues. DNA of the CDR3: TGTGCCAGCAGCTTACACCCTGGGACCGGGCAGCCCCAGCATTTT. Its translation: CASSLHPGTGQPQHF.

This clone is a singleton in its sample. The DNA for the CDR3 is TGTGCCAGTAGTATATGGGGCCGGGGGCCCCAGCATTTT. The encoded protein is CASSIWGRGPQHF. This sequence joins TRBV19 and TRBJ1-5, with D maybe TRBD1 (5 bases). The CDR3 is made up of 13 amino acids. Deletions cut 2 bases from V and 9 bases from J, with 11 bases between. Germline lookup yields CDR1 LNHDA and CDR2 SQIVND (reference sequence).

The chain employs TRBV7-9 and TRBJ1-1; D might be TRBD1 (5 bases). This CDR3 region has 13 residues. Germline CDR1 is SEHNR and CDR2 is FQNEAQ (reference sequence). V was trimmed by 4 bases and J by 0 bases, leaving 6 bases between them. CDR3 nucleotides: TGTGCCAGCAGCTCACAGGTGAACACTGAAGCTTTCTTT. It yields the protein CASSSQVNTEAFF.

Only one count was recorded for this clone. The CDR3 protein is CASSLVGPYSGNTIYF. The CDR3 bases are TGTGCCAGCAGTTTAGTGGGACCCTACTCTGGAAACACCATATATTTT. The chain employs TRBV27 and TRBJ1-3, with a possible D match to TRBD1 (5 bases). The CDR3 covers 16 residues. Germline assignment: CDR1 MNHEY and CDR2 SMNVEV (reference sequence). V dropped 2 bases and J dropped 0 bases, with 11 bases sitting between them.

V gene TRBV9 combines with J gene TRBJ1-2; D is ambiguous. Trimming stripped 4 bases from V and 3 bases from J, with 10 bases between. Germline V CDR1 and CDR2: SGDLS, YYNGEE. This CDR3 contains 13 residues. The CDR3 nucleotides are TGTGCCAGCAGCACCGGTATCGACTATGGCTACACCTTC. This sequence encodes CASSTGIDYGYTF.

The chain is built from TRBV6-5 and TRBJ1-3; D call uncertain. With 8 bases removed from V and 4 bases from J, the gap between germline ends came to 6 bases. CDR1 is MNHEY and CDR2 is SVGAGI in the germline V gene. This CDR3 region has 11 residues. The CDR3: CASRWGNTIYF. The CDR3 nucleotides are TGTGCCAGCCGTTGGGGAAACACCATATATTTT.

The rearrangement uses TRBV19 and TRBJ2-7; no clear D. V gave up 1 base and J gave up 0 bases, with 7 bases separating them. The CDR3 sequence is 14 residues long. The germline CDR1 and CDR2 sequences are LNHDA and SQIVND (reference sequence). This CDR3 reads CASSIVGTSYEQYF. CDR3 nucleotide sequence: TGTGCCAGTAGTATAGTGGGCACCTCCTACGAGCAGTACTTC.

The rearrangement uses TRBV6-6 and TRBJ2-7; 9 bases align to TRBD1. The germline gives CDR1 MNHNY, CDR2 SVGAGI (reference sequence). This CDR3 contains 14 residues. After removal of 5 bases from V and 4 bases from J, the junction contained 6 bases not matched to a gene. CDR3 bases: TGTGCCAGCAGTCGGGGGACAGGGATTTACGAGCAGTACTTC. Protein product: CASSRGTGIYEQYF.

In this sample, this clone turned up once. The chain combines TRBV18 with TRBJ1-2, with TRBD1 matching 8 bases. Germline trimming cut 3 bases from V and 2 bases from J; bases unmatched to any gene: 5. The CDR3 runs to 15 residues. Germline CDR1 is KGHSH and CDR2 is LQKENI. DNA for the CDR3: TGTGCCAGCTCACCGACAGGGGACAGCAACTATGGCTACACCTTC. This sequence encodes CASSPTGDSNYGYTF.

The chain couples TRBV19 to TRBJ1-5; 7 bases align to TRBD1. V lost 4 bases and J lost 2; bases outside the gene matches: 2. CDR1 and CDR2 (germline): LNHDA, SQIVND (reference sequence). The CDR3 length is 14 residues. CDR3 sequence (DNA): TGTGCCAGTAGTACCGGACAGGGCAATCAGCCCCAGCATTTT. Protein sequence: CASSTGQGNQPQHF.

The chain joins TRBV18 to TRBJ1-3; D not resolved. There are 14 residues in the CDR3. V dropped 0 bases and J dropped 4 bases, with 7 bases sitting between them. Per the germline V gene, CDR1 is KGHSH and CDR2 is LQKENI. CDR3 residues: CASSPPGNGNTIYF. Here the CDR3 DNA reads TGTGCCAGCTCACCACCAGGGAACGGAAACACCATATATTTT. The variable domain in full, completed from reference TRBV18 and TRBJ1-3, reads NAGVMQNPRHLVRRRGQEARLRCSPMKGHSHVYWYRQLPEEGLKFMVYLQKENIIDESGMPKERFSAEFPKEGPSILRIQQVVRGDSAAYFCASSPPGNGNTIYFGEGSWLTVV.